This T cell receptor beta chain was recorded in a study of T cells in Graves' hyperthyroidism and ophthalmopathy. This clonotype occurred many times. This CDR3 region has 13 residues. Trimming took 6 bases from V and 6 from J, leaving 11 bases between them. The V gene's germline CDR1 is SNHLY and CDR2 FYNNEI. Amplification of TCR beta CDR3 regions was performed using RNA transcripts as template. The HTBI primer set drove a first-round RT-PCR of the TCR CDR3. From the multiplex PCR reads, TCRdb called clonotypes with MiXCR, one entry per CDR3 protein. The data show around 520,000 distinct CDR3 sequences, less than 15% seen once.

This chain uses TRBV2 with TRBJ2-2, with TRBD1 as a possible D gene (6 bases). Sequencing used blood. This sequence originates from a woman aged 40-49 years with Graves' hyperthyroidism. CDR3 DNA sequence: TGTGCCAGCAGCACAGGGATCGCCGGGGAGCTGTTTTTT. It specifies CASSTGIAGELFF.